The next 15 T cell receptor beta chains were all read from a single sample in a study of T cells in Graves' hyperthyroidism and ophthalmopathy. There were TCR beta CDR3 regions amplified from RNA transcripts. TCR CDR3 regions were first amplified by RT-PCR with HTBI primers. MiXCR, applied by TCRdb to the multiplex PCR reads, yields one record per CDR3 protein. The table shows around 570,000 distinct CDR3 sequences, with approximately 20% occurring only once. Sequenced material: blood. The receptors were gathered from a man aged 35-49 years with Graves' ophthalmopathy.

This rearrangement joins TRBV9 to TRBJ2-1; tentative D call: TRBD1 (5 bases). V gave up 0 bases and J gave up 8 bases, with 18 bases separating them. This CDR3 comprises 16 residues. CDR1 is SGDLS and CDR2 is YYNGEE in the germline V gene. The CDR3 DNA reads as TGTGCCAGCAGCGTAGCTCATTGGGGCCGCCAGGATGAGCAGTTCTTC. Translation gives CASSVAHWGRQDEQFF.

This clonotype was observed many times. As DNA, the CDR3 is TGTGCCACCAGTGAAGACAGGGGTTACACTGAAGCTTTCTTT. Translating gives CATSEDRGYTEAFF. This rearrangement joins TRBV24-1 to TRBJ1-1; 8 positions match TRBD1. With V trimmed by 4 bases and J by 3 bases, 3 bases remained unmatched. Looked up from germline, CDR1 is KGHDR and CDR2 is SFDVKD. The CDR3 spans 14 residues.

This clonotype was seen only a few times. Sequence at one end of the junction differs from germline and may be a read error. As DNA, the CDR3 is TGTGCCAGCGCACCCCGGGACGGACCAGTGGCCCAGCATTTT. Translated, it gives CASAPRDGPVAQHF. J is TRBJ1-5 and V is TRBV18, with a weak D call TRBD1 (5 bases). Germline CDR1 and CDR2: KGHSH and LQKENI. The CDR3 consists of 14 residues.

This clonotype showed up many times. The J gene is TRBJ2-1, the V gene TRBV7-9, with 7 bases fitting TRBD2. The CDR3 is made up of 14 amino acids. V dropped 5 bases and J dropped 3; count of bases not matched to a gene: 4. Germline V gene lookup returns CDR1 SEHNR and CDR2 FQNEAQ (reference sequence). The CDR3 nucleotides are TGTGCCAGCAGCCCTCGGACTAGCTACAATGAGCAGTTCTTC. Protein sequence: CASSPRTSYNEQFF.

This clonotype appeared a few times. This chain links TRBV24-1 with TRBJ1-3, with no clear D. This CDR3 has 15 amino acids. V was cut by 3 bases and J by 0 bases, with 8 bases left in between. CDR1 and CDR2 (germline): KGHDR, SFDVKD. The CDR3 nucleotides are TGTGCCACCAGTGATCCGGTCCGCTCTGGAAACACCATATATTTT. Amino acid sequence: CATSDPVRSGNTIYF.

This clonotype was detected ten times or more. The chain combines TRBV11-2 with TRBJ1-2; no clear D gene. Germline V gene lookup returns CDR1 SGHAT and CDR2 FQNNGV. CDR3 length: 13 amino acids. V was pared by 1 base and J by 5 bases, with 8 bases between. CDR3 amino acids: CASSLGRGYGYTF. The CDR3 DNA follows: TGTGCCAGCAGCTTAGGGAGAGGGTATGGCTACACCTTC.

The V gene is TRBV29-1, the J gene TRBJ1-2; D is unclear. The CDR3 consists of 14 residues. Trimming left V 4 bases short and J 0 bases short, with 12 bases between. Germline lookup yields CDR1 SQVTM and CDR2 ANQGSEA. The CDR3 loop is CSVVGDLANYGYTF. The CDR3 coding sequence is TGCAGCGTTGTCGGTGATTTAGCTAACTATGGCTACACCTTC. Together with reference TRBV29-1 and TRBJ1-2, the CDR3 gives the full variable domain: SAVISQKPSRDICQRGTSLTIQCQVDSQVTMMFWYRQQPGQSLTLIATANQGSEATYESGFVIDKFPISRPNLTFSTLTVSNMSPEDSSIYLCSVVGDLANYGYTFGSGTRLTVV.

The CDR3 DNA sequence: TGTGCCAGCAGTTATACATCTAGCGGGAGCTACGAGCAGTACTTC. It yields the protein CASSYTSSGSYEQYF. The chain joins TRBV6-5 to TRBJ2-7; 10 bases are a match to TRBD2. This CDR3 region has 15 residues. With 3 bases clipped from V and 3 bases from J, the junction kept 5 bases outside the gene matches. Germline assignment: CDR1 MNHEY and CDR2 SVGAGI.

The chain has TRBV4-3 and TRBJ1-1; possible D gene TRBD1, 5 bases. The CDR3 has 15 residues. The V gene's germline CDR1 is LGHNA and CDR2 YSLEER. Trimming pared 4 bases from V and 1 base from J, leaving 13 bases between. CDR3 sequence: CASSPTSTANTEAFF. In DNA form, the CDR3 reads TGCGCCAGCAGCCCAACTTCGACAGCGAACACTGAAGCTTTCTTT.

This chain connects TRBV19 to TRBJ2-1; D gene unclear. The CDR3 is 15 residues long. V lost 1 base, J lost 0 bases, and 7 bases lay in between. CDR1 is LNHDA and CDR2 is SQIVND in the germline V gene (reference sequence). DNA of the CDR3: TGTGCCAGTAGTATAGGACTGAGCTCCTACAATGAGCAGTTCTTC. Its translation: CASSIGLSSYNEQFF.

This chain links TRBV10-3 with TRBJ2-7; D tentatively fits TRBD1 or TRBD2 (5 bases each). Germline-derived CDR1 and CDR2 are ENHRY and SYGVKD. This CDR3 has 13 amino acids. The germline V and J ends were trimmed by 3 bases and 7 bases, with 13 bases remaining between them. The CDR3 DNA is TGTGCCATCAGTGATCGGATTGGGGGTGAGCAGTACTTC. It translates to CAISDRIGGEQYF.

A word on this clonotype: Being one base from a much bigger clone, this may be a read error. J is TRBJ2-3 and V is TRBV2; either TRBD1 or TRBD2 may fit D (5 bases each). V was clipped by 8 bases and J by 8 bases, with 11 bases between them. Germline V gene sequence: CDR1 SNHLY, CDR2 FYNNEI. The CDR3 length is 11 residues. The CDR3 sequence: CASRLRGTQYF. The CDR3 DNA follows: TGTGCCAGCCGCTTGAGGGGTACGCAGTATTTT.

This chain connects TRBV15 to TRBJ1-4; no definite D call. V dropped 0 bases and J dropped 11 bases, with 13 bases sitting between them. The CDR3 totals 14 residues. Germline CDR1 and CDR2: LNHNV and YYDKDF (reference sequence). CDR3 region: CATSRDRNQEKLFF. The CDR3 DNA sequence: TGTGCCACCAGCAGAGATAGGAACCAGGAGAAACTGTTTTTT.

This clonotype was found many times. The V and J genes are TRBV7-3 and TRBJ2-2, with D perhaps matching TRBD1 (6 bases). V was clipped by 4 bases and J by 1 base, with 19 bases between them. The CDR3 spans 18 residues. CDR1 is SGHTA and CDR2 is FQGTGA in the germline V gene. CDR3 region: CASSSQGPALLNTGELFF. CDR3 coding DNA: TGTGCCAGCAGCTCACAGGGCCCAGCACTATTGAACACCGGGGAGCTGTTTTTT.

The J gene is TRBJ1-4, the V gene TRBV4-2; D gene ambiguous. Germline lookup yields CDR1 LGHNA and CDR2 YNFKEQ. The V end was cut by 1 base, the J end by 6 bases, with 12 bases between. The CDR3 length is 15 residues. The CDR3 loop reads CASSQVEGEDEKLFF. In DNA form, the CDR3 reads TGTGCCAGCAGCCAAGTTGAGGGTGAGGATGAAAAACTGTTTTTT.